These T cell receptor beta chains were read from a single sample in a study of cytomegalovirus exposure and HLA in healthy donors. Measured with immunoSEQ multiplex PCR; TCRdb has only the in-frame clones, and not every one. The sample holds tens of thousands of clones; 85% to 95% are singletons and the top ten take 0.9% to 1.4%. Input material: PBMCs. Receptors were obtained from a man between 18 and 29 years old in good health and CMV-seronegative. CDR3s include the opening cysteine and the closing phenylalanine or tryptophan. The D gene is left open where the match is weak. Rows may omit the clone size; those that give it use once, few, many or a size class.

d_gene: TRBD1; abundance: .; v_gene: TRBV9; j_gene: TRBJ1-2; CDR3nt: TGTGCCAGCAGCGTAGACCCCGGACAGGGACACACCTTC; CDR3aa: CASSVDPGQGHTF
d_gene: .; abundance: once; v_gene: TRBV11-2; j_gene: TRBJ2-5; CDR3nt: TGTGCCAGCAGCTTAGGGAGGGCCCAAGGGACCCAGTACTTC; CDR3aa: CASSLGRAQGTQYF
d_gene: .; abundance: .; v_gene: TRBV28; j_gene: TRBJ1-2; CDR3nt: TGTGCCAGCAGCGGGACATCGACTAACTATGGCTACACCTTC; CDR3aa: CASSGTSTNYGYTF
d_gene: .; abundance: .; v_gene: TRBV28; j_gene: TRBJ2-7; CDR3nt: TGTGCCAGCAGTTTATACTCTGGGGCCGGTCAAGAGCAGTACTTC; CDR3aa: CASSLYSGAGQEQYF
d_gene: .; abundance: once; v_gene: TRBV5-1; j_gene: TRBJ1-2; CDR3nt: TGCGCCAGCAGCTTGGGAACAGCTAACTATGGCTACACCTTC; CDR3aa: CASSLGTANYGYTF
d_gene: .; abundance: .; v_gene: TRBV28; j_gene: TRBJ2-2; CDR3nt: TGTGCCAGCAGTTTTGGGGCTAGCGACACCGGGGAGCTGTTTTTT; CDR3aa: CASSFGASDTGELFF
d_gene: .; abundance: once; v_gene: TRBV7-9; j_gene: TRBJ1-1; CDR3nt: TGTGCCAGCAGCTCGACTCCGGGACAATGGGCTGAAGCTTTCTTT; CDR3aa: CASSSTPGQWAEAFF
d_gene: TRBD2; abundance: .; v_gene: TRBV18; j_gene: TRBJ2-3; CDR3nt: TGTGCCAGCTCACCACTCCCTGGGACTAGCGGGAGAGCGACAGATACGCAGTATTTT; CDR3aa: CASSPLPGTSGRATDTQYF
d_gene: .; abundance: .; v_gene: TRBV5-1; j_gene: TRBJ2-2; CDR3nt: TGCGCCAGCAGCTTGGAGTGGCACACCGGGGAGCTGTTTTTT; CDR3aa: CASSLEWHTGELFF
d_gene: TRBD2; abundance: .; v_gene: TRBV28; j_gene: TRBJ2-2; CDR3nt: TGTGCCAGCAGTCCGCTAGCGGGAAACACCGGGGAGCTGTTTTTT; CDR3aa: CASSPLAGNTGELFF
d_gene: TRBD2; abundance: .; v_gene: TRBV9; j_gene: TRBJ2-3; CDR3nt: TGTGCCAGCAGCGTAGGACTAGCGGACACAGATACGCAGTATTTT; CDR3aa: CASSVGLADTDTQYF
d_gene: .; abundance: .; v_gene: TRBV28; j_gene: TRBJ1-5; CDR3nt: TGTGCCACCATTCCCCCAGGAAACAATCAGCCCCAGCATTTT; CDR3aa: CATIPPGNNQPQHF
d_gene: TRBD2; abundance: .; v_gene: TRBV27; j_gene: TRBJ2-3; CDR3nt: TGTGCCAGCAGTTTATCGACTAGCGGTAGCACAGATACGCAGTATTTT; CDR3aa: CASSLSTSGSTDTQYF